The following is a T cell receptor beta chain sequence with its context. What it binds is not known. The data were taken from a study of vaccination and CD4 T cells after COVID-19. The Oncomine TCR Beta short-read assay was applied to DNA of cultured CD4+ T cells. Cultures of CD4+ T cells served as the source for extracting genomic DNA. TCRdb itself ran the PCR reads through MiXCR, one entry per CDR3 protein. Of under 25,000 distinct CDR3 sequences in the sample, more than 20% are singletons; the top ten hold approximately 11%. Regarding treatment: approximately 11-day PBMC culture with coronavirus spike peptide pools or control peptides (ViraFEST assay). This CDR3 is built from 13 residues. Germline V gives CDR1 SGHRS, CDR2 YFSETQ. V was clipped by 0 bases and J by 7 bases, with 10 bases between them.

The TCR originated in a human donor with COVID-19. The sample was cultured CD4+ T cells from blood. The chain links TRBV5-1 to TRBJ2-5; D gene unclear. In DNA form, the CDR3 reads TGCGCCAGCAGCTTGGAAGCTTTCGGGACCCAGTACTTC. It translates to CASSLEAFGTQYF. Full variable domain (missing parts from reference TRBV5-1 and TRBJ2-5): KAGVTQTPRYLIKTRGQQVTLSCSPISGHRSVSWYQQTPGQGLQFLFEYFSETQRNKGNFPGRFSGRQFSNSRSEMNVSTLELGDSALYLCASSLEAFGTQYFGPGTRLLVL.